The clone carrying this T cell receptor beta chain occurred a few times. This sample was included in a study of shared clonotypes between healthy human individuals. Clones were read by immunoSEQ multiplex PCR, and TCRdb kept only the in-frame ones, dropping some. The sample includes about 470,000 clones, around 79% of them seen just once. Germline lookup yields CDR1 LNHDA and CDR2 SQIVND (reference sequence). CDR3 length: 14 amino acids. V shed 4 bases and J 1 base; nucleotides not matched to a gene: 4. The sequence was collected from a woman in her thirties or forties in good health. Some clones in this sample may be carry-over from other donors' samples. The sample consisted of PBMCs. The V and J genes are TRBV19 and TRBJ2-7; 7 nucleotides agree with TRBD1. The CDR3 here is CASSTGTASYEQYF. The DNA of the CDR3 is TGTGCCAGTAGTACCGGGACAGCGTCCTACGAGCAGTACTTC.